This record covers a single TCR beta chain. Its antigen remains unidentified. These data originate in a study of PD-1 blockade in classical Hodgkin lymphoma. General study findings and limits: A significant rise in TCR diversity by C4D1 was seen for CD4+ but not CD8+ cells.

Produced via immunoSEQ multiplex PCR; TCRdb's table is partial and in-frame only. The table includes tens of thousands of clones, approximately 90% detected once. As for time point: cycle 4 day 1 (C4D1), after five to seven weeks of nivolumab. Each patient relapsed following autologous stem cell transplantation, and prior brentuximab vedotin exposure differed. The CDR3 extends over 15 amino acids. V dropped 4 bases and J dropped 2 bases, with 13 bases sitting between them. CDR1 is SGDLS, CDR2 YYNGEE, per germline. This sequence originates from a human donor with classical Hodgkin lymphoma. The sample in question was peripheral blood mononuclear cells (PBMCs), obtained before the fourth cycle of nivolumab. The chain joins TRBV9 to TRBJ1-3; no clear D. The CDR3 here is CASSPRTGAGNTIYF. The DNA for the CDR3 is TGTGCCAGCAGCCCCCGCACTGGCGCTGGAAACACCATATATTTT.